This T cell receptor (beta chain) was identified in a study of blood T cell repertoires in COVID-19. Study context: In each case, the material was cDNA or gDNA derived from T cells, B-cell-depleted T cells, or PBMCs.

Measured with immunoSEQ multiplex PCR; TCRdb has only the in-frame clones, and not every one. The data show tens of thousands of clones, with about 86% seen just once and 25% to 30% held by the top ten. This CDR3 contains 14 residues. In germline, CDR1 is SNHLY, CDR2 FYNNEI. The ends were cut back, 7 bases at V and 5 bases at J, with 17 bases in the middle. This receptor was obtained from a human donor in a cohort sampled during active COVID-19. V gene TRBV2 combines with J gene TRBJ1-2, with D possibly being TRBD1 (5 bases). The material sequenced was peripheral blood. CDR3 nucleotides: TGTGCCAGCAATCTACTAACGGGGGGATATGGCTACACCTTC. Its translation is CASNLLTGGYGYTF. The full variable domain, in which reference TRBV2 and TRBJ1-2 provide the parts outside the CDR3, is EPEVTQTPSHQVTQMGQEVILRCVPISNHLYFYWYRQILGQKVEFLVSFYNNEISEKSEIFDDQFSVERPDGSNFTLKIRSTKLEDSAMYFCASNLLTGGYGYTFGSGTRLTVV.